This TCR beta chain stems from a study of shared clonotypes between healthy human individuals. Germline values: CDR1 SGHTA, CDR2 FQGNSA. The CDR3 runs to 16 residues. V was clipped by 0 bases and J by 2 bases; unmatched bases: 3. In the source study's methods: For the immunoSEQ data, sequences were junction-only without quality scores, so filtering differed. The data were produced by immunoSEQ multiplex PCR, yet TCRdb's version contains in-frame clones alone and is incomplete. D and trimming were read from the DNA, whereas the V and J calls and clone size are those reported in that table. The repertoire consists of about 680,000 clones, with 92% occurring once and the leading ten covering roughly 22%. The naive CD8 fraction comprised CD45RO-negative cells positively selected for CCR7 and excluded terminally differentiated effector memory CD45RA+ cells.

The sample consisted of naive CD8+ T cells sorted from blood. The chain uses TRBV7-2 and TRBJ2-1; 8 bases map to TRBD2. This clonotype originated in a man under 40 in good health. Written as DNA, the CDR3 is TGTGCCAGCAGCTTAGCGGCGGGAGGAACCTACAATGAGCAGTTCTTC. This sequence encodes CASSLAAGGTYNEQFF.